This paragraph reports one TCR beta chain. Its antigen is unidentified. It was considered stable Graves' hyperthyroidism when ophthalmopathy did not progress within 18 months. There were TCR beta CDR3 regions amplified from RNA transcripts. First-round RT-PCR targeting the TCR CDR3 was performed with the HTBI primer set. TCRdb reanalysed the multiplex PCR reads using MiXCR and keeps one entry per CDR3 protein. The sample lists over 650,000 distinct CDR3 sequences; less than 20% were seen once. This entry is derived from a study of T cells in Graves' hyperthyroidism and ophthalmopathy. Study in general: Pretreatment peripheral blood was obtained at initial diagnosis.

Broader study findings: A model built on 13 V-J features separated ophthalmopathy from stable hyperthyroidism. Most expanded thyroid clonotypes above 0.001 recurred in blood.

V dropped 5 bases and J dropped 2 bases, with 13 bases sitting between them. CDR1 LNHDA and CDR2 SQIVND come from the germline V gene (reference sequence). The CDR3 is 14 amino acids. This TCR was sampled from a man aged 18 to 30 with Graves' hyperthyroidism. Sample: blood. This rearrangement joins TRBV19 to TRBJ2-7; tentatively, D is TRBD2 (5 bases). The CDR3 here is CASSLTTPTYEQYF. The CDR3 coding sequence is TGTGCCAGTAGTTTGACTACACCAACCTACGAGCAGTACTTC.